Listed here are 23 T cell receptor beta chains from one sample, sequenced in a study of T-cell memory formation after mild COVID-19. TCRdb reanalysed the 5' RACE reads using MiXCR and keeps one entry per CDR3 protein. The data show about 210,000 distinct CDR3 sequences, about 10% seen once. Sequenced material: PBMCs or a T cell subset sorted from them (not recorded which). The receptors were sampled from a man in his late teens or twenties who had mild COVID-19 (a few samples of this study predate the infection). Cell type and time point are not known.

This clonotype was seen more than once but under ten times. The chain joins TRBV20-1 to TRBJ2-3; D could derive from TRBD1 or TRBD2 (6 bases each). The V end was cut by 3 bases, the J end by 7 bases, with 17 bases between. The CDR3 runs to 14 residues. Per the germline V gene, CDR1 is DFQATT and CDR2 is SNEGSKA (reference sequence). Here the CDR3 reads CSASGGGRTNTQYF. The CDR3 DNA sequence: TGCAGTGCTAGCGGGGGCGGTCGCACGAATACGCAGTATTTT.

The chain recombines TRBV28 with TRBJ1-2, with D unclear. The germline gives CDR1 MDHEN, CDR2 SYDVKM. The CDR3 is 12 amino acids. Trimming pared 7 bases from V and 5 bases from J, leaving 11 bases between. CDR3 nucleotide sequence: TGTGCCAGCATTAATCGGGAGTATGGCTACACCTTC. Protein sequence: CASINREYGYTF.

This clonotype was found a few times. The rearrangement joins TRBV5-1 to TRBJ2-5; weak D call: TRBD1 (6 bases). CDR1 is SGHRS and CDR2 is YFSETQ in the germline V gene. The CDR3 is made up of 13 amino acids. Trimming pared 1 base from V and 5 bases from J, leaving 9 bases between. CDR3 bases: TGCGCCAGCAGCTTGTCAGGGGATGAGACCCAGTACTTC. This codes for CASSLSGDETQYF. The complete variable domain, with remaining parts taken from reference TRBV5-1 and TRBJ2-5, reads KAGVTQTPRYLIKTRGQQVTLSCSPISGHRSVSWYQQTPGQGLQFLFEYFSETQRNKGNFPGRFSGRQFSNSRSEMNVSTLELGDSALYLCASSLSGDETQYFGPGTRLLVL.

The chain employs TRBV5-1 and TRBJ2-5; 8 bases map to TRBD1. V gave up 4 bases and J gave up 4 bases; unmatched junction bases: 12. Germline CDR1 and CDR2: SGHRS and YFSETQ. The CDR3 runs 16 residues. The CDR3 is CASSPGQGLRGETQYF. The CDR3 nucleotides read TGCGCCAGCAGCCCCGGACAGGGTCTTAGGGGAGAGACCCAGTACTTC.

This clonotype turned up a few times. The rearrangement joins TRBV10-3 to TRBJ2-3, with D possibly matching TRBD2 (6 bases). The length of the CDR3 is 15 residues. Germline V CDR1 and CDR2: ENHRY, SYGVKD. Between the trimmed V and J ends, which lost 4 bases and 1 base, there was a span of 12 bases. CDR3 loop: CAISASRRGTDTQYF. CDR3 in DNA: TGTGCCATCAGTGCATCGCGGAGGGGCACAGATACGCAGTATTTT.

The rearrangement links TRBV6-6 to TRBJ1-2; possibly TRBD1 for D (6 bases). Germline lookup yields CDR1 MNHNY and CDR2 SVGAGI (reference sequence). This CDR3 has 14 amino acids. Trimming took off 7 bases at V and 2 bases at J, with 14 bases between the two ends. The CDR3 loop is CASTPTGPNYGYTF. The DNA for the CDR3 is TGTGCCAGCACTCCGACAGGCCCAAACTATGGCTACACCTTC.

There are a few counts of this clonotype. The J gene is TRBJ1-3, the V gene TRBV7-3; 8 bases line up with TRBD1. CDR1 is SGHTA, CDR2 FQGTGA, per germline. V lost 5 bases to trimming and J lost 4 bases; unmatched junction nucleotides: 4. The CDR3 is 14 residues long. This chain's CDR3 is CASSVQGDGNTIYF. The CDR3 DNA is TGTGCCAGCAGCGTACAGGGGGACGGAAACACCATATATTTT.

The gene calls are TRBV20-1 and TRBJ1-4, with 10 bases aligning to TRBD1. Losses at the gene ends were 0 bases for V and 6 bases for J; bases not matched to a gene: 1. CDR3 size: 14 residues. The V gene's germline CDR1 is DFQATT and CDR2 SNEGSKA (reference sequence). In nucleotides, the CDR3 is TGCAGTGCTAGAGAGGGACAGGGGTATGAAAAACTGTTTTTT. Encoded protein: CSAREGQGYEKLFF.

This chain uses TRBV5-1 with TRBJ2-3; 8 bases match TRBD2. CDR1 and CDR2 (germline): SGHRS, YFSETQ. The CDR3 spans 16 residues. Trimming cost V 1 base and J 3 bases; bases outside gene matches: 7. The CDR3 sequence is CASSLSAGGRTDTQYF. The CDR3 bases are TGCGCCAGCAGCTTGTCGGCGGGGGGTAGGACAGATACGCAGTATTTT.

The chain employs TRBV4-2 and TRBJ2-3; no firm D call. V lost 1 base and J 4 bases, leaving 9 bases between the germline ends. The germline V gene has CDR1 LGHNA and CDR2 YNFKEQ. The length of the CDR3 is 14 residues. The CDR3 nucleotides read TGTGCCAGCAGCCAAGGGGCAGCCGCAGATACGCAGTATTTT. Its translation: CASSQGAAADTQYF.

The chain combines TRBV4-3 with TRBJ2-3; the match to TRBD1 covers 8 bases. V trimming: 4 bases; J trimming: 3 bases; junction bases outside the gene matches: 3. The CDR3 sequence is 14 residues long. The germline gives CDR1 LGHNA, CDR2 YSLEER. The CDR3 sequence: CASSRTGTTDTQYF. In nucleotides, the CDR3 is TGCGCCAGCAGCCGGACAGGGACAACAGATACGCAGTATTTT.

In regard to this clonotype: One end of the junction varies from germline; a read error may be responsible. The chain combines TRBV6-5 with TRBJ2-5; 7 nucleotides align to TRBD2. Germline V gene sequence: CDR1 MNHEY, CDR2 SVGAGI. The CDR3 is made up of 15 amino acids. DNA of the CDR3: TGTGCAAGCAGAAAAACACCGACTAGCACGGAGACCCAGTACTTC. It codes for CASRKTPTSTETQYF.

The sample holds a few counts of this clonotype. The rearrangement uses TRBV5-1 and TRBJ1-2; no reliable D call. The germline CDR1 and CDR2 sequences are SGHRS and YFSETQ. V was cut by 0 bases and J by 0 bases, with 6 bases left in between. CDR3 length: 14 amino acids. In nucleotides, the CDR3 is TGCGCCAGCAGCTTGGGAGGTCCTAACTATGGCTACACCTTC. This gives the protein CASSLGGPNYGYTF.

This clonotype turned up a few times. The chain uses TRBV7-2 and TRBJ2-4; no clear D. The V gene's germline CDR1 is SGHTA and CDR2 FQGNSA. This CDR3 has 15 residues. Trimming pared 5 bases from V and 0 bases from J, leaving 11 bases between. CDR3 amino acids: CASSPGLLAKNIQYF. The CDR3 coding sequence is TGTGCCAGCAGCCCGGGTCTTTTAGCCAAAAACATTCAGTACTTC.

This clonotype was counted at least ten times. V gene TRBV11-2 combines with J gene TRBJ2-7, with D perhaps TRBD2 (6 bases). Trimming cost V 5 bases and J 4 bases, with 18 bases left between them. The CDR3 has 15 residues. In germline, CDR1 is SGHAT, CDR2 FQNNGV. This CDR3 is CASSTLAGTDYEQYF. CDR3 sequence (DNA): TGTGCCAGCAGCACCCTGGCCGGGACTGATTACGAGCAGTACTTC.

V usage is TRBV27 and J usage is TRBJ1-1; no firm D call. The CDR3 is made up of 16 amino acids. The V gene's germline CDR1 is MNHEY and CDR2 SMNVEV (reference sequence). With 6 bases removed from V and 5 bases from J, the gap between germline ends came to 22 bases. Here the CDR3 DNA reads TGTGCCAGCAGCTTTATCTGGATGGCCGGAGGGACTGAAGCTTTCTTT. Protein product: CASSFIWMAGGTEAFF.

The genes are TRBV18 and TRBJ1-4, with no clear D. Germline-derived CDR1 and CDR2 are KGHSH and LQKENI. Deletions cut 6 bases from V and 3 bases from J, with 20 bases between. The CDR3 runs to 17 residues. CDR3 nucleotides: TGTGCCAGCTCGCAAAACGGTGGGAGTTTGGCTAATGAAAAACTGTTTTTT. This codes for CASSQNGGSLANEKLFF.

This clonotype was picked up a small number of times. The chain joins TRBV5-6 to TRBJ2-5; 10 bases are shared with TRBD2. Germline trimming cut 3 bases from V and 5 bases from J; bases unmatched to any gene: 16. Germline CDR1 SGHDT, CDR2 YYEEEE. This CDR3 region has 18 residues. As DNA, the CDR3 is TGTGCCAGCAGCTCCCTGCGCACGGGGAGCGGGGGGGTGGAGACCCAGTACTTC. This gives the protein CASSSLRTGSGGVETQYF.

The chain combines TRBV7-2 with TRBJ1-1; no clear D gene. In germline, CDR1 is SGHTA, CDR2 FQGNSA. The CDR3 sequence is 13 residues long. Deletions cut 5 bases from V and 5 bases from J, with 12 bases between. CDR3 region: CASSQQSGTEAFF. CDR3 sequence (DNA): TGTGCCAGCAGCCAACAGTCGGGAACTGAAGCTTTCTTT. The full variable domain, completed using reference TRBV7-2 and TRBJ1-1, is GAGVSQSPSNKVTEKGKDVELRCDPISGHTALYWYRQSLGQGLEFLIYFQGNSAPDKSGLPSDRFSAERTGGSVSTLTIQRTQQEDSAVYLCASSQQSGTEAFFGQGTRLTVV.

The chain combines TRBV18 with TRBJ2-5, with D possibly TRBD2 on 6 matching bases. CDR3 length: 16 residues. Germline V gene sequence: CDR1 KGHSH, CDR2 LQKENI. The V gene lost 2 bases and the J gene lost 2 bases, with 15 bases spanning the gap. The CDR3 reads CASSPVPDYLQETQYF. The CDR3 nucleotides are TGTGCCAGCTCACCAGTCCCGGACTACTTACAAGAGACCCAGTACTTC.

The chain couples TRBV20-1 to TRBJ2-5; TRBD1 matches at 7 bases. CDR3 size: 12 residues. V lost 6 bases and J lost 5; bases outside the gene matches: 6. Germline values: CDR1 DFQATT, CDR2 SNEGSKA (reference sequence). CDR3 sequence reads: CSALGQMETQYF. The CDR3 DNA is TGCAGTGCCCTGGGACAGATGGAGACCCAGTACTTC.

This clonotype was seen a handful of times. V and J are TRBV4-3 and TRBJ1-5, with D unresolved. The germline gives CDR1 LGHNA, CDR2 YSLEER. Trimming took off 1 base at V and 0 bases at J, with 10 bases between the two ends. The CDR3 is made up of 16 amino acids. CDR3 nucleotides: TGCGCCAGCAGCCAAGTTTTCGACAATAGCAATCAGCCCCAGCATTTT. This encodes CASSQVFDNSNQPQHF.

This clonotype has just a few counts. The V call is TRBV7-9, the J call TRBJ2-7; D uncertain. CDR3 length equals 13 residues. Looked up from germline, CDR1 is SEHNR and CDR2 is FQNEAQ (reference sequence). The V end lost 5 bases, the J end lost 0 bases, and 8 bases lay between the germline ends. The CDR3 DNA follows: TGTGCCAGCAGCACGGACGGCTCCTACGAGCAGTACGTC. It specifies CASSTDGSYEQYV.